At least ten counts were recorded for the clone carrying this T cell receptor (beta chain). Its antigen remains unknown. The data were obtained in a study of Graves' ophthalmopathy and Graves' hyperthyroidism. Overall study results and limits: As the model predicted ophthalmopathy progression, it achieved a sensitivity of roughly 69% and a specificity of 72% to 80%.

The sequenced template was RNA, covering the TCR beta CDR3 region. HTBI primers served in a first-round RT-PCR, which a second-round multiplex PCR followed. MiXCR, applied by TCRdb to the multiplex PCR reads, yields one record per CDR3 protein. This table holds under 350,000 distinct CDR3 sequences, roughly 16% found once. CDR1 is SGHAT and CDR2 is FQNNGV in the germline V gene. V lost 3 bases and J lost 4; bases outside the gene matches: 1. This CDR3 region has 14 residues. The V call is TRBV11-2, the J call TRBJ2-2, with 8 bases aligning to TRBD2. Sequencing was done on a sample of peripheral blood. The clonotype originates from an adult man with Graves' ophthalmopathy. The CDR3 sequence: CASSFSGTTGELFF. The CDR3 bases are TGTGCCAGCAGCTTTAGCGGGACCACCGGGGAGCTGTTTTTT.